This T cell receptor (beta chain) was profiled in a study of blood T cell repertoires in COVID-19. Looked up from germline, CDR1 is MDHEN and CDR2 is SYDVKM. CDR3 length equals 14 residues. Trimming shortened V by 11 bases and J by 4 bases, and 17 bases separated the two germline ends. Sequenced by immunoSEQ multiplex PCR; TCRdb stores in-frame clones only, minus some. The table records about 230,000 clones, 86% of them present only once. The sequence derives from a young man who had recovered from COVID-19. The source material was PBMCs or T cells enriched from blood (not recorded which). The chain recombines TRBV28 with TRBJ2-2; no firm D call. The CDR3 spells CAAGSIYGTGELFF. CDR3 bases: TGTGCCGCCGGGTCGATTTACGGCACCGGGGAGCTGTTTTTT.